This T cell receptor (beta chain) was sequenced during a study of spatial heterogeneity in lung cancer. Study conclusions and caveats: Tumor mutation count correlated with how many alpha and beta TCRs expanded intratumorally.

Individual TCR cDNA molecules each bore their own unique molecular identifier. TCRdb re-derived calls from the 5' RACE reads in MiXCR, one entry per CDR3 protein. The repertoire holds approximately 6,800 distinct CDR3 sequences, with over 11% as singletons. There are many counts of this clonotype. Its antigen is undetermined. Sample time point: sample taken at primary tumor resection. The sequencing used lung tumor tissue, collected at surgery. This clonotype originated in a male donor with early-stage non-small cell lung cancer.

The chain's CDR3 is CASSEAGVTEAFF. The CDR3, as DNA: TGTGCCAGCAGTGAAGCCGGCGTCACTGAAGCTTTCTTT. V is TRBV6-1 and J is TRBJ1-1; no clear D gene. Germline CDR1 MNHNS, CDR2 SASEGT. The V end lost 0 bases, the J end lost 4 bases, and 6 bases lay between the germline ends. The CDR3 consists of 13 residues.